Listed here are 19 T cell receptor beta chains from one sample, sequenced in a study of technical replicates of blood from a few donors (dated by TCRdb to about 2017). The protocol used for the library was the immunoSEQ multiplex PCR assay. What TCRdb holds here is the immuneACCESS table cut down to in-frame rearrangements. Part of the clones is not present; checked against another copy, under half of the missing clones reflect an unresolved V gene, and the others are unexplained. The sample yields 85,000 to 95,000 clones; 90% to 96% were counted once. The ten largest make up about 0.39% of the sample. The specimen was T cells isolated from PBMCs. All receptors derive from a human donor in good health.

This rearrangement joins TRBV6-4 to TRBJ1-2; possibly TRBD1 for D (5 bases). V was trimmed by 4 bases and J by 7 bases, leaving 10 bases between them. The CDR3 covers 12 residues. The germline V gene has CDR1 MRHNA and CDR2 SNTAGT. CDR3 nucleotide sequence: TGTGCCAGCAGTGGGGCCGGGGGTGGCTACACCTTC. It yields the protein CASSGAGGGYTF.

The CDR3: CASSPGLAGGPMGEQYF. The CDR3 region has the DNA TGTGCCAGCAGCCCGGGACTAGCGGGAGGGCCGATGGGCGAGCAGTACTTC. V gene TRBV7-8 combines with J gene TRBJ2-7, with TRBD2 identical over 16 bases. V was pared by 5 bases and J by 6 bases, with 10 bases of the junction left unmatched. CDR3 length equals 17 residues. Germline assignment: CDR1 SGHVS and CDR2 FQNEAQ.

V usage is TRBV2 and J usage is TRBJ2-7; tentative D call: TRBD1 (5 bases). Germline assignment: CDR1 SNHLY and CDR2 FYNNEI. CDR3 size: 14 residues. V was trimmed by 7 bases and J by 3 bases, leaving 16 bases between them. CDR3 bases: TGTGCCAGCACGATAATAGACAGAGACTACGAGCAGTACTTC. The encoded protein is CASTIIDRDYEQYF. Supplemented by reference TRBV2 and TRBJ2-7, the full variable domain reads EPEVTQTPSHQVTQMGQEVILRCVPISNHLYFYWYRQILGQKVEFLVSFYNNEISEKSEIFDDQFSVERPDGSNFTLKIRSTKLEDSAMYFCASTIIDRDYEQYFGPGTRLTVT.

The V and J genes are TRBV19 and TRBJ1-2; no reliable D call. Between the trimmed V and J ends, which lost 8 bases and 1 base, there was a span of 8 bases. Germline loops: CDR1 LNHDA, CDR2 SQIVND (reference sequence). This CDR3 contains 12 residues. The CDR3 is CASGQFNYGYTF. CDR3 nucleotides: TGTGCCAGTGGCCAGTTTAACTATGGCTACACCTTC.

The chain couples TRBV27 to TRBJ1-1; TRBD1 matches at 11 bases. Germline V CDR1 and CDR2: MNHEY, SMNVEV (reference sequence). V lost 3 bases and J lost 1; bases outside the gene matches: 19. The CDR3 runs 21 residues. Here the CDR3 DNA reads TGTGCCAGCAGTTTCCCCTTCGAAGCCGGACAGGGGGCCTGCGGGAACACTGAAGCTTTCTTT. This sequence encodes CASSFPFEAGQGACGNTEAFF.

The rearrangement joins TRBV5-4 to TRBJ2-2; unclear D gene. Trimming pared 1 base from V and 3 bases from J, leaving 10 bases between. The CDR3 sequence is 15 residues long. CDR1 SGHNT and CDR2 YYREEE come from the germline V gene (reference sequence). As DNA, the CDR3 is TGTGCCAGCAGCTTGTCAGGTCTGGACACCGGGGAGCTGTTTTTT. Amino acids: CASSLSGLDTGELFF.

The chain links TRBV4-1 to TRBJ2-1; 13 bases map to TRBD2. Germline V gene lookup returns CDR1 MGHRA and CDR2 YSYEKL. This CDR3 has 18 amino acids. V gave up 0 bases and J gave up 0 bases; unmatched junction bases: 2. The CDR3 reads CASSQELAGGPSYNEQFF. CDR3 nucleotide sequence: TGCGCCAGCAGCCAAGAACTAGCGGGAGGGCCCTCCTACAATGAGCAGTTCTTC.

The rearrangement links TRBV11-2 to TRBJ1-3; no clear D. CDR1 is SGHAT and CDR2 is FQNNGV in the germline V gene. The CDR3 has 16 amino acids. The germline V and J ends were trimmed by 0 bases and 0 bases, with 9 bases remaining between them. CDR3 sequence: CASSLETLPSGNTIYF. In DNA, the CDR3 is TGTGCCAGCAGCTTAGAGACACTTCCCTCTGGAAACACCATATATTTT.

The genes are TRBV7-2 and TRBJ1-5; 7 nucleotides line up with TRBD1. The length of the CDR3 is 16 residues. CDR1 is SGHTA, CDR2 FQGNSA, per germline. The V segment lost 3 bases and the J segment 7 bases; nucleotides outside the gene matches: 12. The DNA for the CDR3 is TGTGCCAGCAGCTTGGTGACAGGACAGGTAGGACAGCCCCAGCATTTT. Its protein product is CASSLVTGQVGQPQHF.

This clone has a single count. This chain joins TRBV29-1 and TRBJ1-4; weak D call: TRBD1 (5 bases). The V gene's germline CDR1 is SQVTM and CDR2 ANQGSEA. CDR3 size: 14 residues. The CDR3 DNA sequence: TGCAGTGGCTTCGGGGGGAGTCCTAATGAAAAACTGTTTTTT. Translated: CSGFGGSPNEKLFF.

As to this clone: A junction boundary mismatches the germline segment, possibly from a read error. The V gene is TRBV7-6, the J gene TRBJ2-1; 9 nucleotides agree with TRBD2. The CDR3 totals 13 residues. Per germline, CDR1 SGHVS and CDR2 FNYEAQ. CDR3 bases: TGTGCCAGCAGTTTAGCGGGAGACGGTGAGCAGTTCTTC. It translates to CASSLAGDGEQFF. The full variable domain, rest sourced from reference TRBV7-6 and TRBJ2-1, is GAGVSQSPRYKVTKRGQDVALRCDPISGHVSLYWYRQALGQGPEFLTYFNYEAQQDKSGLPNDRFSAERPEGSISTLTIQRTEQRDSAMYRCASSLAGDGEQFFGPGTRLTVL.

A single count supports this clone. This rearrangement joins TRBV28 to TRBJ2-3; 11 bases align to TRBD2. The J segment lost 2 bases and the V segment lost 7 bases, leaving 17 bases of the junction unmatched. CDR3 length equals 19 residues. Germline V gene lookup returns CDR1 MDHEN and CDR2 SYDVKM. CDR3 coding DNA: TGTGCCAGCAACTATGGGCCCTTTAGACTAGCGGGGTTCACAGATACGCAGTATTTT. Protein: CASNYGPFRLAGFTDTQYF.

The chain combines TRBV5-1 with TRBJ2-1; TRBD1 matches at 7 bases. V was pared by 4 bases and J by 4 bases, with 5 bases of the junction left unmatched. Germline V gene sequence: CDR1 SGHRS, CDR2 YFSETQ. The CDR3 is made up of 14 amino acids. The CDR3 sequence: CASSPRGSYNEQFF. In nucleotides, the CDR3 is TGCGCCAGCAGCCCCAGGGGGTCGTACAATGAGCAGTTCTTC.

This clone was observed once. The rearrangement uses TRBV7-2 and TRBJ1-4, with D perhaps matching TRBD1 (6 bases). Deletions cut 4 bases from V and 5 bases from J, with 14 bases between. From germline, CDR1 is SGHTA and CDR2 FQGNSA. The CDR3 has 15 amino acids. CDR3 nucleotide sequence: TGTGCCAGCAGCTCCCGCGGCAGGGGAAATGAAAAACTGTTTTTT. Translation: CASSSRGRGNEKLFF.

The V call is TRBV19, the J call TRBJ1-4; 8 bases line up with TRBD1. The J segment lost 10 bases and the V segment lost 5 bases, leaving 18 bases of the junction unmatched. The CDR3 length is 17 residues. CDR1 is LNHDA, CDR2 SQIVND, per germline (reference sequence). The CDR3 bases are TGTGCCAGTAGTCCGTGGACAGGGTGGAACCGAGAAGGAAAACTGTTTTTT. It specifies CASSPWTGWNREGKLFF.

The chain recombines TRBV6-5 with TRBJ1-4, with 7 bases aligning to TRBD1. V shed 2 bases and J 12 bases; nucleotides not matched to a gene: 6. Germline V lookup: CDR1 MNHEY, CDR2 SVGAGI. The CDR3 contains 13 residues. CDR3 sequence (DNA): TGTGCCAGCAGTTACGGGCAGGGGGATCAACTGTTTTTT. It encodes CASSYGQGDQLFF.

V is TRBV7-8 and J is TRBJ2-1; 8 bases map to TRBD2. The germline V gene has CDR1 SGHVS and CDR2 FQNEAQ. CDR3 size: 16 residues. V shed 2 bases and J 3 bases; nucleotides not matched to a gene: 6. Here the CDR3 DNA reads TGTGCCAGCAGCTTACTAGCGGGTGACTACTACAATGAGCAGTTCTTC. The encoded protein is CASSLLAGDYYNEQFF.

The J gene is TRBJ2-7, the V gene TRBV5-1; 9 positions agree with TRBD1. Germline V gives CDR1 SGHRS, CDR2 YFSETQ. This CDR3 is built from 14 residues. V dropped 4 bases and J dropped 3; count of bases not matched to a gene: 5. This CDR3 is CASSGQGIGYEQYF. The CDR3 DNA sequence: TGCGCCAGCAGCGGACAGGGGATTGGCTACGAGCAGTACTTC.

This chain connects TRBV5-1 to TRBJ1-4; D gene uncertain. The CDR3 is made up of 15 amino acids. V was shortened by 4 bases and J by 0 bases, with 10 bases between the two germline ends. CDR1 is SGHRS and CDR2 is YFSETQ in the germline V gene. The CDR3 DNA follows: TGCGCCAGCAGCAGTGGGCCAGCAACTAATGAAAAACTGTTTTTT. Translated, it gives CASSSGPATNEKLFF.